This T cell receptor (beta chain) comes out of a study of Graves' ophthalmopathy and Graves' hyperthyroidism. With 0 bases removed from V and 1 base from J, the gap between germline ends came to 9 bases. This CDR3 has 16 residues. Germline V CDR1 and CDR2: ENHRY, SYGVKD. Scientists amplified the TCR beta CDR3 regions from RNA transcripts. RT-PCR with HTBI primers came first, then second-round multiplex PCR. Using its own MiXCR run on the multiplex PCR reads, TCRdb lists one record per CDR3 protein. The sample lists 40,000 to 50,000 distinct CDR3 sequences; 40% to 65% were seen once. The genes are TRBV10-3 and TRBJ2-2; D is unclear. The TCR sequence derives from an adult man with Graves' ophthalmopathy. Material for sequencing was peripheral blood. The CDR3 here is CAISESIPMNTGELFF. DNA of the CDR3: TGTGCCATCAGTGAGTCGATTCCCATGAACACCGGGGAGCTGTTTTTT.